This TCR beta chain was recorded in a study of blood T cell repertoires in COVID-19. Study as a whole: Sites across the United States, Italy and Spain contributed samples from acute and convalescent COVID-19. PBMCs, B-cell-depleted T cells, or T cells provided the cDNA or gDNA that made up the material.

In the original processing: Estimation of nucleated cell counts relied on the amplification of reference gene primers. The table came from immunoSEQ multiplex PCR; TCRdb's copy has only in-frame clones and leaves some out. That table gives V, J and clone size, and the DNA gave D and trimming. This table holds 300,000 to 400,000 clones, about 88% found once. It was during active infection that Seattle patients were enrolled and then longitudinally followed. The count of this clone is one. Material: peripheral blood. This clonotype was sampled from a woman in her 70s with COVID-19, enrolled during active disease.

This CDR3 is CAWSGQPSPLHF. In DNA form, the CDR3 reads TGTGCCTGGAGTGGACAGCCTTCACCCCTCCACTTT. The chain carries TRBV30 and TRBJ1-6, with D maybe TRBD1 (5 bases). Trimming shortened V by 1 base and J by 9 bases, and 7 bases separated the two germline ends. The CDR3 runs to 12 residues. In germline, CDR1 is GTSNPN, CDR2 SVGIG (reference sequence).